Described below is a single TCR beta chain sequence and its context. The data were taken from a study of T cell responses to AZD1222 COVID-19 vaccine. Sequencing used immunoSEQ multiplex PCR; TCRdb keeps in-frame clones, though not all of them. This table holds more than 80,000 clones, approximately 91% found once. Looked up from germline, CDR1 is SGHDN and CDR2 is FVKESK. This CDR3 is 13 amino acids long. V was shortened by 0 bases and J by 1 base, with 3 bases between the two germline ends. This chain joins TRBV14 and TRBJ1-2; D is uncertain. The sample consisted of peripheral blood, taken on day 0 of AZD1222 vaccination. The clonotype comes from an adult in good health. As DNA, the CDR3 is TGTGCCAGCAGCCAAGACATTAACTATGGCTACACCTTC. Translation gives CASSQDINYGYTF.